This paragraph covers one T cell receptor (beta chain) sequence. The CDR3 covers 12 residues. V was cut by 3 bases and J by 7 bases, with 9 bases left in between. CDR1 and CDR2 from the germline V gene are KGHSH and LQKENI. This entry comes from a study of Ad26.COV2.S vaccination and SARS-CoV-2 variants. Here immunoSEQ multiplex PCR was the method, and the copy in TCRdb shows in-frame clones only, minus some. The data show around 94,000 clones, around three quarters seen once. This chain links TRBV18 with TRBJ1-1; no reliable D call. This sample comprised peripheral blood, obtained after recovery from COVID-19. The sequence came from a human donor who had recovered from COVID-19. This chain's CDR3 is CASSPGIYEAFF. In DNA, the CDR3 is TGTGCCAGCTCACCGGGAATTTATGAAGCTTTCTTT.